This TCR beta chain was recorded in a study of T cell responses to AZD1222 COVID-19 vaccine (dated by TCRdb to 2020 to 2023). Regarding the complete study: AZD1222 recipients given second doses at about 4 weeks or at about 12 weeks were pooled, since spike-specific TCR depth and breadth were not found to differ between the two schedules. TCR sequencing covered 233 trial participants: 200 to 220 given two doses of AZD1222 and 26 given two doses of MenACWY control vaccine. Trial participants were enrolled by age into subgroups of 18-55, 56-69 and 70-plus years, and around 150, 28 and 57 TCR-sequenced participants, respectively, were included in these subgroups.

The paper's findings and limits, for the study overall: The 56-69-year group was small, and its depth increase did not reach significance, likely because of low power. No day 14 peak-response samples were available, so repertoires were characterized only after the peak T cell response. After two AZD1222 doses, spike-specific TCR breadth and depth were significantly higher than at day 0 and than in MenACWY recipients. Most participants were white British and females outnumbered males, and the authors suggested that clonal diversity may have been underestimated. Reportedly, almost half of the unique spike-specific TCRs recognized epitopes lying outside the regions that are mutated in the B.1.351 and B.1.1.7 variants. Vaccine-associated CD4 TCRs spanned the whole spike protein, with dominant responses in regions 160-218 and 743-854. Conclusions about previously exposed vaccinees are limited because only six or seven AZD1222 recipients were SARS-CoV-2 seropositive at baseline.

The meaning of the sample's time point label: baseline before first vaccination. Vaccinee samples were obtained from the UK trials COV001 and COV002, which included a single-blind randomized controlled phase 2/3 trial of AZD1222 (ChAdOx1 nCoV-19) in healthy adults. For TCRbeta chain sequencing, PBMC samples from trial participants were taken at day 0 and at day 28 after the second dose. On this clone: Its antigen is not yet known. Base quality data are lacking; no much larger clone is found one base away.

The CDR3 regions of human TCRbeta chains were analyzed by immunosequencing. Under the source paper's analysis protocol: TCRs in the repertoires were matched against a reference library of SARS-CoV-2-specific TCRs that had been generated with the MIRA antigen-specificity platform. Breadth meant the fraction of unique TCRs that were SARS-CoV-2-associated, whereas depth meant the fraction of total T cells that were SARS-CoV-2-associated. Using the MIRA data, each spike-specific TCR was assigned both to the spike region to which the TCR was reactive and to a CD4 or CD8 class. Log10-transformed breadth and depth values were compared by one-way ANOVA with Sidak's multiple comparisons tests. TCRdb holds this immuneACCESS table with in-frame rearrangements only. Some clones are missing; in checked studies, unresolved V genes explain under half, and the rest has no known cause. The DNA gave D and trimming, while V, J and clone size come from that table. The sample records 150,000 to 200,000 clones, 90% to 95% of which are singletons. The ten largest clones represent roughly 8.4% of the sample.

The germline V gene encodes CDR1 MNHEY and CDR2 SVGAGI. Counted from cysteine to phenylalanine, this CDR3 has 13 amino acids. Just the 39-base CDR3 DNA is kept, in frame starting at base 1. V is reduced by 6 bases and J by 10 bases, leaving a spacing of 13 bases between them. This chain joins TRBV6-5 to TRBJ1-6, with TRBD1 as a weak D call on 5 bases. Sequencing used peripheral blood, obtained on day 0 of AZD1222 vaccination. The sequence came from an adult in good health. The CDR3: CASSQLGGSPLHF. The DNA sequence is as follows: TGTGCCAGCAGCCAATTGGGGGGGTCACCCCTCCACTTT.